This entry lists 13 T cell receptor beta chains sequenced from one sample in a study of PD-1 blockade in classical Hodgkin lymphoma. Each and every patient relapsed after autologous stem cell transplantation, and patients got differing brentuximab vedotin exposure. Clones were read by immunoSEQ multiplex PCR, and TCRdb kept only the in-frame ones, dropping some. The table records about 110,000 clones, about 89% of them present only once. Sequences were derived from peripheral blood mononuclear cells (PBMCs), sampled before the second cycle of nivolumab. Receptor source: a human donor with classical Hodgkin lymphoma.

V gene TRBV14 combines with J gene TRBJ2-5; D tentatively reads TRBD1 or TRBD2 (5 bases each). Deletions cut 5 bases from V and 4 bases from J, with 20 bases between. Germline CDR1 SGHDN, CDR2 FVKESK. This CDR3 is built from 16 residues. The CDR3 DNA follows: TGTGCCAGCAGCAGACAGCCCGCCGCCCGGGGAGAGACCCAGTACTTC. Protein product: CASSRQPAARGETQYF.

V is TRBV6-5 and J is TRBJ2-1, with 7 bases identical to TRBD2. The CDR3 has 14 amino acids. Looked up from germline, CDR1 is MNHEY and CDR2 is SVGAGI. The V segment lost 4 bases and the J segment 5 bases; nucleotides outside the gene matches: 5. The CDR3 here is CASSSAGDHNEQFF. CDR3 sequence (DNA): TGTGCCAGCAGTTCGGCGGGAGACCACAATGAGCAGTTCTTC.

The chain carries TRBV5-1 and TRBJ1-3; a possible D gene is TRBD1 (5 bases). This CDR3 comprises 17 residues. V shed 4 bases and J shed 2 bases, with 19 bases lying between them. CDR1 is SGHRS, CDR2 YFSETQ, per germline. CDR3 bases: TGCGCCAGCAGCCTCGTGGGGCAGTCCGCGACTGGAAACACCATATATTTT. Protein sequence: CASSLVGQSATGNTIYF.

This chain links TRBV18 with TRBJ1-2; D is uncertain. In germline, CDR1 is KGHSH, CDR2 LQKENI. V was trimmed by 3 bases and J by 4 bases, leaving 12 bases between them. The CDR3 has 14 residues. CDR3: CASSPTETSYGYTF. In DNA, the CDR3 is TGTGCCAGCTCACCGACGGAGACCAGCTATGGCTACACCTTC.

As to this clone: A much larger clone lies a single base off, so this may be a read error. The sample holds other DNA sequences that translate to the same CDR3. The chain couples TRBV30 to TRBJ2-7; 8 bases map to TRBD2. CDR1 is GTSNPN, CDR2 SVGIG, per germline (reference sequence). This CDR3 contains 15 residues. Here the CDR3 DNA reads TGTGCCTGGAGTCCATATACAGGGTTCGGGAGGGAGCAGTACTTT. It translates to CAWSPYTGFGREQYF.

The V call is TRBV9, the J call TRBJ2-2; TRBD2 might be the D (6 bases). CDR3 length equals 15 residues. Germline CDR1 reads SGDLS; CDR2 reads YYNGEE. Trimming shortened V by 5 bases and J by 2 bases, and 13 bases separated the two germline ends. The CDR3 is CASRIGTHNTGELFF. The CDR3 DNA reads TGTGCCAGCAGGATCGGGACTCATAACACCGGGGAGCTGTTTTTT.

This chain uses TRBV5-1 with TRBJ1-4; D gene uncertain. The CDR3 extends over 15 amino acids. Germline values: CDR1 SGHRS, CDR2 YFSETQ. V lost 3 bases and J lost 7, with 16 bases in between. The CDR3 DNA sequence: TGCGCCAGCAGCTCCTCCCCTCCCGCGGCTGAAAAACTGTTTTTT. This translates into CASSSSPPAAEKLFF.

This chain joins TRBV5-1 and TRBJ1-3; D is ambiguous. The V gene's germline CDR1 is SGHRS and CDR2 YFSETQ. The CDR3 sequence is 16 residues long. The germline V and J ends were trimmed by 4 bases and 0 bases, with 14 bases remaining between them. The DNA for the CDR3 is TGCGCCAGCAGCAACAATCCGGGGAACTCTGGAAACACCATATATTTT. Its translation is CASSNNPGNSGNTIYF.

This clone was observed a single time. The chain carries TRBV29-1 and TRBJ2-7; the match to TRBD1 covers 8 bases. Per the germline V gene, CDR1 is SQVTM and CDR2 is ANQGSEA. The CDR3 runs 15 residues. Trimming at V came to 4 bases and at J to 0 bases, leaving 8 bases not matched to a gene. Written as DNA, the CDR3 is TGCAGCGTTGGGCAGGGGGCCAGGGGCTCCTACGAGCAGTACTTC. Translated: CSVGQGARGSYEQYF.

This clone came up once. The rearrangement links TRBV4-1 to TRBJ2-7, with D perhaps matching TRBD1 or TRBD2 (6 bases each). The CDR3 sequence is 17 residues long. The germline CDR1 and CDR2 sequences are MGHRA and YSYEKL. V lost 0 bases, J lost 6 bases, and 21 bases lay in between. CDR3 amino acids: CASSQEGLRDKAREQYF. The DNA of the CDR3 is TGCGCCAGCAGCCAAGAGGGTCTGCGGGACAAGGCTCGCGAGCAGTACTTC.

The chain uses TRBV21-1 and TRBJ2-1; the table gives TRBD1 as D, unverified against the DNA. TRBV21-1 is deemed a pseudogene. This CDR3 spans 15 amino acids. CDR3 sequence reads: CASSTRQGSINEQFF. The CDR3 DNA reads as TGTGCCAGCAGCACCCGACAGGGGTCAATCAATGAGCAGTTCTTC.

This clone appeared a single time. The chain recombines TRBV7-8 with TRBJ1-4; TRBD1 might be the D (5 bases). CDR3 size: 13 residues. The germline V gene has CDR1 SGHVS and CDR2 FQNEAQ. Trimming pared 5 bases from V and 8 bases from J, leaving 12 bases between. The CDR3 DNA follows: TGTGCCAGCAGCGCTCTCTGGACAGAAAAACTGTTTTTT. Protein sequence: CASSALWTEKLFF. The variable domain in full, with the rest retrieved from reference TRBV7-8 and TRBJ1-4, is GAGVSQSPRYKVAKRGQDVALRCDPISGHVSLFWYQQALGQGPEFLTYFQNEAQLDKSGLPSDRFFAERPEGSVSTLKIQRTQQEDSAVYLCASSALWTEKLFFGSGTQLSVL.

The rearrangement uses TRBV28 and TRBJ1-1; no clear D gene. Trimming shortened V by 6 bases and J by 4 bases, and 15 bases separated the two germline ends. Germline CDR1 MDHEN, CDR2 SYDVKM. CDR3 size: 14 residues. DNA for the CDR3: TGTGCCAGCAGCCCGCCGGGCCAAAGCACTGAAGCTTTCTTT. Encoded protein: CASSPPGQSTEAFF.